This TCR beta chain was captured in a study of regulatory and conventional T cells in RAG deficiency. Findings and limits, study-wide: Control T-cell subsets had markedly higher Shannon entropy and lower Simpson indices than RAG-deficient patients. Shorter CDR3s in all patient subsets; >75% Treg-Tconv overlap in Omenn. These Omenn syndrome Treg sorts may hold peripherally activated cells instead.

This CDR3 has 16 amino acids. Trimming removed 0 bases at V and 2 bases at J, with 13 bases between. Germline V gives CDR1 MNHEY, CDR2 SVGAGI. The assay was immunoSEQ multiplex PCR, and TCRdb's table has in-frame clones only and misses some. The table lists around 33,000 clones, just under 90% of them singletons. As for this clone: Antigen: not known.

The data also belong to a second study, concerning regulatory T cells. From that study: Amplification used 52 TRBV primers and 13 TRBJ primers. Regulatory T cells showed the strongest V-J pair restriction and V/J gene skewing among patient repertoires.

The sample taken for sequencing was CD8+ T cells sorted from blood. The chain joins TRBV6-5 to TRBJ1-1, with D uncertain. This sequence originates from a human donor in good health. The DNA of the CDR3 is TGTGCCAGCAGTTACTCGGCAGCCAACCTAAACACTGAAGCTTTCTTT. Its protein product is CASSYSAANLNTEAFF.